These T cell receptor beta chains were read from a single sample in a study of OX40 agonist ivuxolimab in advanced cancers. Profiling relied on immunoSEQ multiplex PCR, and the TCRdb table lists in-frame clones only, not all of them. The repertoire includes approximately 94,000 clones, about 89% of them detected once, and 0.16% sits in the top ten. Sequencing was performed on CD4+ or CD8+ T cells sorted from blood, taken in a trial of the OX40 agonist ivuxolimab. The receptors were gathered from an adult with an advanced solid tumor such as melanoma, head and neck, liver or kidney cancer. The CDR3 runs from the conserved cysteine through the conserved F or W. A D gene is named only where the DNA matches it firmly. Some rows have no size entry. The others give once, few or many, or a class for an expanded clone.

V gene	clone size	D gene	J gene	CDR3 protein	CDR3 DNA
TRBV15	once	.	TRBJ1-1	CATSRAGWLNTEAFF	TGTGCCACCAGCAGAGCGGGATGGTTGAACACTGAAGCTTTCTTT
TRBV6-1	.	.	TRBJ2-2	CASSGIGTGELFF	TGTGCCAGCAGTGGGATTGGGACCGGGGAGCTGTTTTTT
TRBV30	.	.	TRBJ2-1	CAWSSEVSYNEQFF	TGTGCCTGGAGTTCGGAGGTCTCCTACAATGAGCAGTTCTTC
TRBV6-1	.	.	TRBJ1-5	CASSGTASLGGNQPQHF	TGTGCCAGCAGTGGGACAGCGTCGTTAGGAGGCAATCAGCCCCAGCATTTT
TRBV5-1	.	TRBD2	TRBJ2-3	CASSLGASGSTDTQYF	TGCGCCAGCAGCTTGGGGGCTAGCGGAAGCACAGATACGCAGTATTTT
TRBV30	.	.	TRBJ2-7	CAWGVSGTQEYF	TGTGCCTGGGGCGTTTCCGGGACCCAAGAGTACTTC
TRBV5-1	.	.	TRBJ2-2	CASSLAGTPGELFF	TGCGCCAGCAGCTTGGCAGGAACCCCCGGGGAGCTGTTTTTT
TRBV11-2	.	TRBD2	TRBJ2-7	CASSVGGTRSYEQYF	TGTGCCAGCAGTGTCGGGGGGACTCGATCCTACGAGCAGTACTTC
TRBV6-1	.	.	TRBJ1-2	CASSVVGGYTF	TGTGCCAGCAGTGTGGTGGGTGGCTACACCTTC
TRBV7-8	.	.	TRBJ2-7	CASSLSWRSGDYEQYF	TGTGCCAGCAGCTTATCGTGGCGGTCCGGGGACTACGAGCAGTACTTC
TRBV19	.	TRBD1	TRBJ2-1	CASSQKGQGTLSSYNEQFF	TGTGCCAGTAGTCAGAAGGGACAGGGGACTCTGAGCTCCTACAATGAGCAGTTCTTC
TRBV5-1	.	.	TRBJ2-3	CASRLGLLTSTDTQYF	TGCGCCAGCAGACTGGGACTGCTGACTAGCACAGATACGCAGTATTTT
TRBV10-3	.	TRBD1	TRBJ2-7	CAISALDRGPYEQYF	TGTGCCATCAGTGCCTTGGACAGGGGCCCCTACGAGCAGTACTTC
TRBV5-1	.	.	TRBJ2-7	CASSPRTAYEQYF	TGCGCCAGCAGCCCCCGGACAGCTTACGAGCAGTACTTC
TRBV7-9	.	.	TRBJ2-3	CASSFIGKGDTQYF	TGTGCCAGCAGCTTTATCGGGAAGGGAGATACGCAGTATTTT
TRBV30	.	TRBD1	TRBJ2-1	CAYRTGRYEQFF	TGTGCCTATCGGACAGGTCGATATGAGCAGTTCTTC
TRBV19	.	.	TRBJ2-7	CASSIAPLGQGGEQYF	TGTGCCAGTAGTATAGCCCCCTTGGGCCAGGGCGGCGAGCAGTACTTC
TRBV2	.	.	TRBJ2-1	CASTVTTRDEQFF	TGTGCCAGCACTGTGACCACCCGGGATGAGCAGTTCTTC
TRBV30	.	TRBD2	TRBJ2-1	CAWKIRLAGANEQFF	TGTGCCTGGAAGATAAGGCTAGCGGGAGCGAATGAGCAGTTCTTC
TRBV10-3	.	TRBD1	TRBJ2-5	CAISPSQGVAGTQYF	TGTGCCATCAGCCCATCACAGGGGGTGGCTGGGACCCAGTACTTC
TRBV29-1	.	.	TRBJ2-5	CSVQKRTPETQYF	TGCAGCGTCCAAAAGAGGACCCCCGAGACCCAGTACTTC
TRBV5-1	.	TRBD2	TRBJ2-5	CASSPGLAGGNQETQYF	TGCGCCAGCAGCCCGGGACTAGCGGGGGGGAACCAAGAGACCCAGTACTTC
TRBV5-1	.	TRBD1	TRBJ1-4	CASSSDRNEKLFF	TGCGCCAGCAGTTCGGACAGGAATGAAAAACTGTTTTTT
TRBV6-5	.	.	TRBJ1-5	CASSVQGGPQHF	TGTGCCAGCAGTGTTCAAGGAGGTCCCCAGCATTTT
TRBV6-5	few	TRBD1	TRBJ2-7	CASSYSRTGDYEQYF	TGTGCCAGCAGTTACTCCCGGACAGGGGACTACGAGCAGTACTTC
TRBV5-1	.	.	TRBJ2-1	CASSLAFRGGNEQFF	TGCGCCAGCAGCTTGGCGTTTAGGGGAGGCAATGAGCAGTTCTTC
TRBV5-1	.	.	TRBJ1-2	CASSPDGNYGYTF	TGCGCCAGCAGCCCGGACGGTAACTATGGCTACACCTTC
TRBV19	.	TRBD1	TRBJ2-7	CASRRTGLYEQYF	TGTGCCAGTAGGCGGACAGGGCTCTACGAGCAGTACTTC
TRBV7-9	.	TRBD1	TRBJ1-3	CASSLFGRGNSGNTIYF	TGTGCCAGCAGCTTATTTGGCAGGGGGAACTCTGGAAACACCATATATTTT
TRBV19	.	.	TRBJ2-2	CASSVTGAANTGELFF	TGTGCCAGTAGTGTAACCGGGGCCGCGAACACCGGGGAGCTGTTTTTT
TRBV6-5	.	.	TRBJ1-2	CASTRPSSGGYTF	TGTGCCAGCACCCGACCGTCGTCTGGCGGCTACACCTTC
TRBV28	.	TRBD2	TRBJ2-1	CASHSGTYNEQFF	TGTGCCAGTCATAGCGGGACTTACAATGAGCAGTTCTTC
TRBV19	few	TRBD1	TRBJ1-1	CASIPEGDRWAFF	TGTGCCAGTATCCCCGAGGGGGACAGGTGGGCTTTCTTT
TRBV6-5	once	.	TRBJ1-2	CASSYDTRYYGYTF	TGTGCCAGCAGTTACGACACTCGATACTATGGCTACACCTTC
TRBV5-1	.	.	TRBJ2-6	CASGTSGANVLTF	TGCGCCAGCGGCACTTCCGGGGCCAACGTCCTGACTTTC
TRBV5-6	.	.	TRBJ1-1	CASSFFSDAMNTEAFF	TGTGCCAGCAGCTTCTTCTCTGACGCCATGAACACTGAAGCTTTCTTT
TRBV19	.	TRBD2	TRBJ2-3	CASQAGLASDTQYF	TGTGCCTCCCAGGCAGGACTAGCGTCAGATACGCAGTATTTT
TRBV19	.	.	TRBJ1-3	CASQGQPYSGNTIYF	TGTGCCAGTCAAGGACAGCCTTACTCTGGAAACACCATATATTTT
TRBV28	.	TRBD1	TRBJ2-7	CASSSSGTGDYEQYF	TGTGCCAGCAGTTCCTCCGGGACAGGTGACTACGAGCAGTACTTC
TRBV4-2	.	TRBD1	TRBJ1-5	CASSLRLGQGLEPQHF	TGTGCCAGCAGCCTAAGATTGGGACAGGGCCTTGAGCCCCAGCATTTT
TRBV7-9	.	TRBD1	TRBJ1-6	CASSSGTGNSPLHF	TGTGCCAGCAGCTCCGGGACAGGGAATTCACCCCTCCACTTT
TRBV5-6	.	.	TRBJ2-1	CASSARSNEQFF	TGTGCCAGCAGCGCTAGGAGCAATGAGCAGTTCTTC
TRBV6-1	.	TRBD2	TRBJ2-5	CASSSIAGGQETQYF	TGTGCCAGCAGTTCCATAGCGGGAGGGCAAGAGACCCAGTACTTC
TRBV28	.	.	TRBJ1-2	CASSLGDRGSRGYTF	TGTGCCAGCAGTTTGGGGGATAGGGGCAGCCGGGGCTACACCTTC
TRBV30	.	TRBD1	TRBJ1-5	CAWRGTGNQPQHF	TGTGCCTGGAGAGGGACAGGCAATCAGCCCCAGCATTTT
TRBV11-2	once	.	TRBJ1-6	CASSERGGSHNSPLHF	TGTGCCAGCAGCGAGCGAGGCGGAAGCCATAATTCACCCCTCCACTTT
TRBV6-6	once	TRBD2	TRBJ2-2	CASSYMGLNTGELFF	TGTGCCAGCAGTTACATGGGACTAAACACCGGGGAGCTGTTTTTT
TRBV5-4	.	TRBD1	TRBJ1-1	CASSTSGTGVTEAFF	TGTGCCAGCAGCACATCCGGGACAGGGGTCACTGAAGCTTTCTTT
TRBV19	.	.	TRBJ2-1	CASMGSFLNEQFF	TGTGCCAGTATGGGGAGCTTTTTGAATGAGCAGTTCTTC
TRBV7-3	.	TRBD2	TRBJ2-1	CASSLRGPSGDNEQFF	TGTGCCAGCAGCTTAAGGGGCCCTAGCGGGGACAATGAGCAGTTCTTC
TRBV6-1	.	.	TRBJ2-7	CASSDRRVGFYEQYF	TGTGCCAGCAGTGACCGGCGAGTGGGGTTCTACGAGCAGTACTTC